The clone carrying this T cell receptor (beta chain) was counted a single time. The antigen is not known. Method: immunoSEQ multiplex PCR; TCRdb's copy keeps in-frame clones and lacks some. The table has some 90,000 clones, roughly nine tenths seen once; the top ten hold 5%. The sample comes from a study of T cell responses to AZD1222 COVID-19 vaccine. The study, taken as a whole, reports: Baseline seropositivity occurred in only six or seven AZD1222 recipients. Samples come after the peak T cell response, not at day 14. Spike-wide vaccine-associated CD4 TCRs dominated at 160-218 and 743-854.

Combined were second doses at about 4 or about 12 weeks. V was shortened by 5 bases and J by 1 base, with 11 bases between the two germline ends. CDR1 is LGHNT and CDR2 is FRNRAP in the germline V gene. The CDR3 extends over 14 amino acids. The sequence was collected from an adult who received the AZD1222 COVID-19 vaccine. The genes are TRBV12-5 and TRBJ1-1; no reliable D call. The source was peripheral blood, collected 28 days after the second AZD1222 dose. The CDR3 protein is CASGPPSANTEAFF. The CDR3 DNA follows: TGTGCTAGTGGTCCTCCTTCAGCGAACACTGAAGCTTTCTTT.